A single sample gave rise to the 19 T cell receptor beta chains below, sequenced in a study of blood T cell repertoires in COVID-19. Using immunoSEQ multiplex PCR, the repertoire was profiled, and TCRdb retains in-frame clones only, with some absent. Of roughly 280,000 clones in the sample, about nine tenths were seen once. Specimen: PBMCs or T cells enriched from blood (not recorded which). All receptors come from a woman between 45 and 65 years old who had recovered from COVID-19.

CDR3 in amino acids: CATSRDTGGSEAFF. DNA for the CDR3: TGTGCCACCAGCAGAGATACAGGGGGCTCTGAAGCTTTCTTT. The rearrangement uses TRBV15 and TRBJ1-1, with 9 positions matching TRBD1. Germline CDR1 and CDR2: LNHNV and YYDKDF (reference sequence). The CDR3 spans 14 residues. The V gene end was trimmed by 0 bases and the J gene end by 6 bases; junction bases not matched to a gene: 2.

This CDR3 reads CASSPSRQGATNEKLFF. The CDR3 DNA reads TGTGCCAGCTCACCGAGTCGACAGGGGGCGACTAATGAAAAACTGTTTTTT. The chain is built from TRBV18 and TRBJ1-4, with 10 bases lining up with TRBD1. There are 17 residues in the CDR3. CDR1 is KGHSH, CDR2 LQKENI, per germline. V dropped 3 bases and J dropped 2; count of bases not matched to a gene: 6.

The chain employs TRBV10-3 and TRBJ2-1; TRBD2 aligns across 7 bases. From germline, CDR1 is ENHRY and CDR2 SYGVKD. This CDR3 has 13 amino acids. J was trimmed by 5 bases and V by 8 bases; bases with no gene match: 6. The DNA for the CDR3 is TGTGCCATCGGGAGGGCCACAGACAATGAGCAGTTCTTC. Amino acid sequence: CAIGRATDNEQFF.

The chain employs TRBV18 and TRBJ2-4; 7 bases are a match to TRBD1. Germline lookup yields CDR1 KGHSH and CDR2 LQKENI. This CDR3 contains 14 residues. J lost 5 bases, V lost 2 bases, and 3 bases had no gene match. For the CDR3, the DNA is TGTGCCAGCTCACCAACAGGGGCGGAAAACATTCAGTACTTC. This sequence encodes CASSPTGAENIQYF.

This clone came up a few times. The J gene is TRBJ2-2, the V gene TRBV2; 8 nucleotides line up with TRBD2. Looked up from germline, CDR1 is SNHLY and CDR2 is FYNNEI. The CDR3 has 14 residues. The trim removed 7 bases at V and 7 bases at J, leaving 8 bases unmatched. The CDR3 region is CASNPTSEGGELFF. The CDR3 DNA follows: TGTGCCAGCAACCCGACTAGCGAGGGCGGGGAGCTGTTTTTT. Full variable domain (missing parts from reference TRBV2 and TRBJ2-2): EPEVTQTPSHQVTQMGQEVILRCVPISNHLYFYWYRQILGQKVEFLVSFYNNEISEKSEIFDDQFSVERPDGSNFTLKIRSTKLEDSAMYFCASNPTSEGGELFFGEGSRLTVL.

This chain connects TRBV4-3 to TRBJ1-6; the D gene is possibly TRBD1 (6 bases). Trimming took off 0 bases at V and 6 bases at J, with 18 bases between the two ends. Germline-derived CDR1 and CDR2 are LGHNA and YSLEER. The CDR3 covers 18 residues. In DNA, the CDR3 is TGCGCCAGCAGCCAAGAAAGCCGGGTAGGCAGGGGTAATTCACCCCTCCACTTT. Its translation: CASSQESRVGRGNSPLHF.

The chain links TRBV5-4 to TRBJ2-3; 9 positions agree with TRBD2. CDR3 length: 15 amino acids. Germline V gives CDR1 SGHNT, CDR2 YYREEE (reference sequence). J was trimmed by 4 bases and V by 4 bases; bases with no gene match: 7. This CDR3 is CASSGAGGGADTQYF. CDR3 nucleotide sequence: TGTGCCAGCAGCGGAGCGGGAGGTGGAGCAGATACGCAGTATTTT.

The chain couples TRBV9 to TRBJ1-5; 8 bases map to TRBD1. The CDR3 sequence is 14 residues long. Germline V CDR1 and CDR2: SGDLS, YYNGEE. V shed 3 bases and J 7 bases; nucleotides not matched to a gene: 6. CDR3 amino acids: CASSAGGWVQPQHF. CDR3 bases: TGTGCCAGCAGCGCAGGGGGCTGGGTGCAGCCCCAGCATTTT.

The genes are TRBV6-5 and TRBJ2-1; D is undetermined. The V gene's germline CDR1 is MNHEY and CDR2 SVGAGI. CDR3 length equals 12 residues. The V end lost 5 bases, the J end lost 6 bases, and 8 bases lay between the germline ends. CDR3 in DNA: TGTGCCAGCAGTAACGCAGGCAATGAGCAGTTCTTC. It specifies CASSNAGNEQFF.

This clone was seen once. The chain employs TRBV13 and TRBJ2-1; 14 nucleotides line up with TRBD2. The CDR3 totals 20 residues. J lost 10 bases, V lost 5 bases, and 22 bases had no gene match. Germline CDR1 and CDR2: PRHDT and FYEKMQ (reference sequence). CDR3 nucleotide sequence: TGTGCCAGCAGCACCCGTGGGGAGGGGGGACTAGCGGGAGAGGTTAAGGAGCAGTTCTTC. Protein product: CASSTRGEGGLAGEVKEQFF.

J is TRBJ1-4 and V is TRBV7-9, with TRBD1 matching 8 bases. Per the germline V gene, CDR1 is SEHNR and CDR2 is FQNEAQ (reference sequence). The CDR3 sequence is 10 residues long. V shed 10 bases, J shed 13 bases, and the junction held 5 bases outside the gene matches. The CDR3: CANPTGGLFF. The CDR3 bases are TGTGCCAATCCCACAGGGGGACTGTTTTTT.

The gene calls are TRBV19 and TRBJ1-5; D not resolved. The CDR3 consists of 14 residues. Trimming took 8 bases from V and 9 from J, leaving 20 bases between them. CDR1 LNHDA and CDR2 SQIVND come from the germline V gene (reference sequence). The CDR3: CASGYPTGKWPQHF. CDR3 sequence (DNA): TGTGCCAGTGGTTATCCGACGGGAAAGTGGCCCCAGCATTTT.

J is TRBJ2-7 and V is TRBV7-8; weak D call: TRBD1 (5 bases). V was clipped by 5 bases and J by 3 bases, with 17 bases between them. CDR3 length: 15 residues. Per germline, CDR1 SGHVS and CDR2 FQNEAQ. In nucleotides, the CDR3 is TGTGCCAGCAGCCCAGACAGACAGCCACACTACGAGCAGTACTTC. This encodes CASSPDRQPHYEQYF.

This chain connects TRBV5-1 to TRBJ2-1, with a possible D match to TRBD2 (6 bases). Looked up from germline, CDR1 is SGHRS and CDR2 is YFSETQ. The CDR3 runs to 15 residues. The V gene lost 1 base and the J gene lost 2 bases, with 10 bases spanning the gap. The DNA for the CDR3 is TGCGCCAGCAGCTTGTACGCGGGGACCTACAATGAGCAGTTCTTC. This translates into CASSLYAGTYNEQFF.

The gene calls are TRBV4-2 and TRBJ1-2; D possibly corresponds to TRBD1 (5 bases). The CDR3 spans 15 residues. V gave up 2 bases and J gave up 0 bases, with 10 bases separating them. CDR1 and CDR2 from the germline V gene are LGHNA and YNFKEQ. The CDR3 nucleotides are TGTGCCAGCAGCCAAACCCAGGGTACTAACTATGGCTACACCTTC. Its translation: CASSQTQGTNYGYTF.

The rearrangement uses TRBV28 and TRBJ1-1; weak D call: TRBD1 (5 bases). Between the trimmed V and J ends, which lost 5 bases and 2 bases, there was a span of 15 bases. The CDR3 loop spans 15 amino acids. Germline-derived CDR1 and CDR2 are MDHEN and SYDVKM. CDR3 nucleotide sequence: TGTGCCAGCAGTCCCATGGGGCCGGTCAACACTGAAGCTTTCTTT. It codes for CASSPMGPVNTEAFF.

The chain has TRBV15 and TRBJ1-1, with 9 nucleotides matching TRBD1. J gave up 7 bases and V 5 bases, and 11 bases lay outside the gene matches. This CDR3 has 15 amino acids. CDR1 is LNHNV, CDR2 YYDKDF, per germline (reference sequence). The CDR3 loop reads CATSRRTGARDEAFF. The DNA for the CDR3 is TGTGCCACCAGCCGCAGGACAGGGGCGCGGGATGAAGCTTTCTTT.

The chain is built from TRBV5-6 and TRBJ2-3; D call uncertain. Germline CDR1 and CDR2: SGHDT and YYEEEE. The V gene lost 2 bases and the J gene lost 4 bases, with 20 bases spanning the gap. The CDR3 runs to 17 residues. CDR3 protein: CASSFSMSGTASDTQYF. The CDR3 DNA follows: TGTGCCAGCAGCTTCAGTATGTCGGGTACCGCATCAGATACGCAGTATTTT. Full variable domain (missing parts from reference TRBV5-6 and TRBJ2-3): DAGVTQSPTHLIKTRGQQVTLRCSPKSGHDTVSWYQQALGQGPQFIFQYYEEEERQRGNFPDRFSGHQFPNYSSELNVNALLLGDSALYLCASSFSMSGTASDTQYFGPGTRLTVL.

The chain recombines TRBV7-2 with TRBJ2-7; 9 bases agree with TRBD2. V was pared by 5 bases and J by 2 bases, with 10 bases of the junction left unmatched. The CDR3 covers 16 residues. Germline V gene data show CDR1 as SGHTA and CDR2 as FQGNSA. The CDR3 loop is CASSGLGTSSTYEQYF. As DNA, the CDR3 is TGTGCCAGCAGCGGCCTAGGGACTAGCTCAACCTACGAGCAGTACTTC.